This TCR beta chain came from a study of T cell responses to AZD1222 COVID-19 vaccine. Study-level findings and limits: Dominant at 160-218 and 743-854, vaccine-associated CD4 TCRs also spanned spike. The sample set comprised mostly white British donors with more females, and clonal diversity was possibly underestimated.

Trimming shortened V by 5 bases and J by 6 bases, and 13 bases separated the two germline ends. Germline values: CDR1 MNHEY, CDR2 SMNVEV (reference sequence). The CDR3 spans 14 residues. As for this clone: Its antigen is as yet unknown.

Second-dose recipients at about 4 or about 12 weeks were treated as one pooled group. The data were produced by immunoSEQ multiplex PCR, yet TCRdb's version contains in-frame clones alone and is incomplete. The repertoire holds around 110,000 clones, with roughly 92% as singletons. Material: peripheral blood, obtained 28 days after the second AZD1222 dose. The receptor comes from an adult who received the AZD1222 COVID-19 vaccine. J is TRBJ2-2 and V is TRBV27; D remains unclear. CDR3 sequence (DNA): TGTGCCAGCAGTCCACTTATCGGGTCCGGGGAGCTGTTTTTT. Translation: CASSPLIGSGELFF.